This T cell receptor beta chain was identified during a study of blood T cell repertoires in COVID-19. TCRdb keeps only in-frame clones here, not all; method: immunoSEQ multiplex PCR. Counted here are some 500,000 clones, more than 75% occurring once; the ten biggest clones make up 1.5% to 2%. The germline V gene encodes CDR1 SGHVS and CDR2 FQNEAQ. Trimming took off 3 bases at V and 2 bases at J, with 10 bases between the two ends. CDR3 length equals 14 residues. The chain employs TRBV7-8 and TRBJ1-1; weak D call: TRBD1 (5 bases). The receptor comes from a woman aged 40 to 50 who had recovered from COVID-19. Sequencing was performed on PBMCs or T cells enriched from blood (not recorded which). CDR3 sequence reads: CASSFFDSNTEAFF. The CDR3 DNA reads TGTGCCAGCAGCTTTTTTGACAGTAACACTGAAGCTTTCTTT.